This T cell receptor beta chain was documented in a study of control samples from healthy donors and cancer patients. Clones were read by immunoSEQ multiplex PCR, and TCRdb kept only the in-frame ones, dropping some. The sample records roughly 130,000 clones, 92% being singletons. The CDR3 totals 17 residues. Per the germline V gene, CDR1 is LNHDA and CDR2 is SQIVND (reference sequence). V lost 7 bases, J lost 1 base, and 20 bases lay in between. The gene calls are TRBV19 and TRBJ1-5; possibly TRBD1 for D (5 bases). The sequencing sample was made of blood. The receptor was isolated from a man younger than 45 in good health. The CDR3: CASTQYQGLGSNQPQHF. The CDR3 DNA follows: TGTGCCAGTACCCAATATCAGGGCTTAGGGAGCAATCAGCCCCAGCATTTT.